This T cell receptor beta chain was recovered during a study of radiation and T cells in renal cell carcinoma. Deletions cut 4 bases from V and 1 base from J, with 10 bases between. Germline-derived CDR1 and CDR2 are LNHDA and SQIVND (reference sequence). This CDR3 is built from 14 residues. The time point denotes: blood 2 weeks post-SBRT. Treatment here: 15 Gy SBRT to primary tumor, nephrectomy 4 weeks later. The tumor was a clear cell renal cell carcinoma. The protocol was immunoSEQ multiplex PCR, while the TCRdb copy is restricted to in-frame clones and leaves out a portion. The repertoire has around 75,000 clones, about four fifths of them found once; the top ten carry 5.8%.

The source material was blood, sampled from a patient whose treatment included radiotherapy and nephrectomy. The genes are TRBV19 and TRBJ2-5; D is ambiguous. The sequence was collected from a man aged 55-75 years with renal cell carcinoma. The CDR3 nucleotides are TGTGCCAGTAGTAAATCCCGCGGCCAAGAGACCCAGTACTTC. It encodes CASSKSRGQETQYF.